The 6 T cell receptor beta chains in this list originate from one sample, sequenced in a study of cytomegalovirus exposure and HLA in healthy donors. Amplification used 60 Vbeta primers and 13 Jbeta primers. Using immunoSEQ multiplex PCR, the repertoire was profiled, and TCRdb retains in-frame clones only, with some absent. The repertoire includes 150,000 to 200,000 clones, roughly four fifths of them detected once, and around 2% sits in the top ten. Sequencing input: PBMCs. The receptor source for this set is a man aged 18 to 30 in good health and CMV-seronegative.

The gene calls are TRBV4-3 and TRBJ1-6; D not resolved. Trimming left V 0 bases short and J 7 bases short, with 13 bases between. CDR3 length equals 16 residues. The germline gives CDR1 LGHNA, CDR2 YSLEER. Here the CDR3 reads CASSQDRRGWNSPLHF. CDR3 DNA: TGCGCCAGCAGCCAAGACAGGCGGGGTTGGAATTCACCCCTCCACTTT.

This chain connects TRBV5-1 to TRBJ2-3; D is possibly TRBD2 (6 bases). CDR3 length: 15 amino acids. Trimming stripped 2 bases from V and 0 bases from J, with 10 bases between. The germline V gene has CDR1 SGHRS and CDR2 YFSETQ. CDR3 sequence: CASSLSGQSTDTQYF. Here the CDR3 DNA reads TGCGCCAGCAGCTTAAGCGGGCAAAGCACAGATACGCAGTATTTT.

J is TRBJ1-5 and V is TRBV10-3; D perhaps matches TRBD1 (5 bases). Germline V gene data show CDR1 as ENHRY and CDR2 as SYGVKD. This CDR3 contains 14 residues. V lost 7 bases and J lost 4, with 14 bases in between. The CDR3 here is CAIKDIYPNQPQHF. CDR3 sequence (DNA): TGTGCCATCAAGGACATCTATCCGAATCAGCCCCAGCATTTT.

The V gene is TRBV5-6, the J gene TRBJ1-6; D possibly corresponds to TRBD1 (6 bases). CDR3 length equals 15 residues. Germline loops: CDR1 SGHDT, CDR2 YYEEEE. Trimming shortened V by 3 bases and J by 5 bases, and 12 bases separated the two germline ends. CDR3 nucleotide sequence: TGTGCCAGCAGCTGGGGGTACAGGGATAATTCACCCCTCCACTTT. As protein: CASSWGYRDNSPLHF.

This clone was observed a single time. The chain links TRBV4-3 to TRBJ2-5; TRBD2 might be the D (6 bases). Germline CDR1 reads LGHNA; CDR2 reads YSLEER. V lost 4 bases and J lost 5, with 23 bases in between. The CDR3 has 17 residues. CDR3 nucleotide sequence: TGCGCCAGCAGCCGGGCCTGGACGGACAACCGGGGGGAGACCCAGTACTTC. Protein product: CASSRAWTDNRGETQYF.

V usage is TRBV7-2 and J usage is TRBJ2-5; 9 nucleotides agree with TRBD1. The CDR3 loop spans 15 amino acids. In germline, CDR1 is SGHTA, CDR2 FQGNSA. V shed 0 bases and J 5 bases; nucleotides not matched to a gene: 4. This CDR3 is CASSLAGTGLETQYF. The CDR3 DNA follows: TGTGCCAGCAGCTTAGCGGGGACAGGGCTTGAGACCCAGTACTTC.